This entry lists 25 T cell receptor beta chains sequenced from one sample in a study of blood T cell repertoires in COVID-19. TCRdb's copy holds only in-frame clones and misses some; the assay was immunoSEQ multiplex PCR. The sample lists about 200,000 clones; approximately 84% were seen once. Sequencing used peripheral blood. The receptors here all came from an elderly woman with acute or convalescent COVID-19.

This clone was seen once. This chain links TRBV6-5 with TRBJ2-2, with 8 bases matching TRBD1. With 4 bases clipped from V and 1 base from J, the junction kept 2 bases outside the gene matches. The CDR3 length is 15 residues. Germline-derived CDR1 and CDR2 are MNHEY and SVGAGI. Here the CDR3 reads CASSWTGRNTGELFF. The CDR3 DNA is TGTGCCAGCAGTTGGACAGGGAGGAACACCGGGGAGCTGTTTTTT.

The V and J genes are TRBV7-2 and TRBJ2-2; 12 nucleotides line up with TRBD1. The CDR3 runs to 16 residues. CDR1 SGHTA and CDR2 FQGNSA come from the germline V gene. V lost 6 bases to trimming and J lost 5 bases; unmatched junction nucleotides: 7. CDR3 region: CASSRTGQGATGELFF. CDR3 DNA sequence: TGTGCCAGCAGTCGAACGGGACAGGGGGCGACCGGGGAGCTGTTTTTT.

The chain employs TRBV6-2 or TRBV6-3 and TRBJ1-2; D is undetermined. The V and J ends lost 0 bases and 10 bases respectively, with 9 bases between them. The CDR3 has 12 amino acids. From germline, CDR1 is MNHEY and CDR2 SVGEGT. The CDR3, as DNA: TGTGCCAGCAGTTACTCGTTACGAGTCTACACCTTC. Protein product: CASSYSLRVYTF.

The chain is built from TRBV11-2 and TRBJ2-5; 10 nucleotides align to TRBD1. In germline, CDR1 is SGHAT, CDR2 FQNNGV. This CDR3 spans 15 amino acids. V gave up 6 bases and J gave up 2 bases; unmatched junction bases: 6. The chain's CDR3 is CASRIPGQGQETQYF. The CDR3 region has the DNA TGTGCCAGCAGGATCCCGGGACAGGGGCAAGAGACCCAGTACTTC.

The chain combines TRBV7-2 with TRBJ2-5; a weak D match, TRBD1 (6 bases). The germline CDR1 and CDR2 sequences are SGHTA and FQGNSA. This CDR3 has 15 amino acids. The V gene lost 5 bases and the J gene lost 2 bases, with 15 bases spanning the gap. The CDR3 region has the DNA TGTGCCAGCAGCGAAATGACAGGCTCTCAAGAGACCCAGTACTTC. Protein product: CASSEMTGSQETQYF. Based on the CDR3 plus reference TRBV7-2 and TRBJ2-5, the full variable domain is GAGVSQSPSNKVTEKGKDVELRCDPISGHTALYWYRQSLGQGLEFLIYFQGNSAPDKSGLPSDRFSAERTGGSVSTLTIQRTQQEDSAVYLCASSEMTGSQETQYFGPGTRLLVL.

The chain joins TRBV21-1 to TRBJ1-4; the table's D call, TRBD1, has no DNA check behind it. TRBV21-1 is a pseudogene. This CDR3 has 20 residues. In nucleotides, the CDR3 is TGTGCCAGCAGCAAGACAGGGACAGGGGAAGTTGAGCCGACTAATGAAAAACTGTTTTTT. Translated, it gives CASSKTGTGEVEPTNEKLFF.

The J gene is TRBJ1-5, the V gene TRBV7-2; TRBD1 aligns across 7 bases. This CDR3 spans 14 amino acids. Germline-derived CDR1 and CDR2 are SGHTA and FQGNSA. After removal of 3 bases from V and 5 bases from J, the junction contained 4 bases not matched to a gene. The CDR3 DNA follows: TGTGCCAGCAGCTTTACAGGGGCACATCAGCCCCAGCATTTT. It yields the protein CASSFTGAHQPQHF.

The V gene is TRBV11-2, the J gene TRBJ1-1; perhaps TRBD1 as D (6 bases). V dropped 5 bases and J dropped 0 bases, with 13 bases sitting between them. The CDR3 length is 15 residues. CDR1 SGHAT and CDR2 FQNNGV come from the germline V gene. The CDR3 is CASSATDSMNTEAFF. CDR3 coding DNA: TGTGCCAGCAGCGCGACGGACAGCATGAACACTGAAGCTTTCTTT.

This CDR3 is CASSLSTQSQIQETQYF. The CDR3 bases are TGTGCCAGCAGTTTATCTACACAGAGTCAGATCCAAGAGACCCAGTACTTC. The chain recombines TRBV27 with TRBJ2-5; D gene unclear. Per the germline V gene, CDR1 is MNHEY and CDR2 is SMNVEV (reference sequence). The V end lost 0 bases, the J end lost 1 base, and 15 bases lay between the germline ends. The CDR3 contains 17 residues.

The chain joins TRBV25-1 to TRBJ1-3, with D hard to call. Germline V gene data show CDR1 as MGHDK and CDR2 as SYGVNS. This CDR3 is built from 14 residues. V lost 2 bases to trimming and J lost 2 bases, with 7 bases between them. CDR3 sequence (DNA): TGTGCCAGCAGTGAACGGGGTGCTGGAAACACCATATATTTT. Its translation: CASSERGAGNTIYF.

The J gene is TRBJ2-7, the V gene TRBV5-1, with a weak D call TRBD1 (6 bases). CDR1 and CDR2 (germline): SGHRS, YFSETQ. V shed 2 bases and J shed 2 bases, with 20 bases lying between them. This CDR3 contains 17 residues. The CDR3 loop reads CASSFRSGDNKAYEQYF. CDR3 DNA sequence: TGCGCCAGCAGCTTTCGTTCAGGGGACAACAAGGCCTACGAGCAGTACTTC.

This chain joins TRBV7-2 and TRBJ2-3; D unclear. This CDR3 spans 14 amino acids. Trimming cost V 2 bases and J 4 bases, with 10 bases left between them. CDR1 SGHTA and CDR2 FQGNSA come from the germline V gene. The CDR3 spells CASSLQAWADTQYF. The CDR3 DNA sequence: TGTGCCAGCAGCTTACAAGCGTGGGCAGATACGCAGTATTTT.

The chain is built from TRBV10-3 and TRBJ1-2; 9 nucleotides match TRBD1. The CDR3 length is 15 residues. CDR1 ENHRY and CDR2 SYGVKD come from the germline V gene. V was pared by 6 bases and J by 7 bases, with 12 bases of the junction left unmatched. CDR3 loop: CAIRSSGDRVVGYTF. The CDR3 DNA is TGTGCCATCAGGTCGAGCGGGGACAGGGTGGTTGGCTACACCTTC.

The genes are TRBV6-2 or TRBV6-3 and TRBJ2-1; 9 bases line up with TRBD2. V lost 2 bases to trimming and J lost 3 bases; unmatched junction nucleotides: 2. CDR1 is MNHEY, CDR2 SVGEGT, per germline. CDR3 length: 15 amino acids. The CDR3 region is CASSYGGRDYNEQFF. CDR3 coding DNA: TGTGCCAGCAGTTACGGCGGGAGGGACTACAATGAGCAGTTCTTC.

This clone was seen once. The J gene is TRBJ2-5, the V gene TRBV28; D is unclear. V was shortened by 1 base and J by 2 bases, with 8 bases between the two germline ends. CDR3 size: 14 residues. Germline V gene data show CDR1 as MDHEN and CDR2 as SYDVKM. Here the CDR3 reads CASSLFSPQETQYF. The CDR3 DNA reads as TGTGCCAGCAGTTTATTCAGTCCTCAAGAGACCCAGTACTTC.

The chain couples TRBV28 to TRBJ2-7; 15 nucleotides align to TRBD2. Germline V lookup: CDR1 MDHEN, CDR2 SYDVKM. V was clipped by 11 bases and J by 6 bases; unmatched bases: 5. The CDR3 loop spans 13 amino acids. In nucleotides, the CDR3 is TGTGCCGGGCGGACTAGCGGGAGGGCCGAGCAGTACTTC. Encoded protein: CAGRTSGRAEQYF.

The rearrangement links TRBV29-1 to TRBJ1-1; no clear D. V was clipped by 0 bases and J by 0 bases, with 8 bases between them. The CDR3 is 14 amino acids. Germline V gene data show CDR1 as SQVTM and CDR2 as ANQGSEA. The CDR3, as DNA: TGCAGCGTTGAAGATCCATTCATGAACACTGAAGCTTTCTTT. The encoded protein is CSVEDPFMNTEAFF.

The CDR3 DNA follows: TGTGCCAGCAGCTTACAAGGGGTTCGAGAGACCCAGTACTTC. This codes for CASSLQGVRETQYF. V and J are TRBV7-2 and TRBJ2-5, with a weak D call TRBD1 (5 bases). The V gene's germline CDR1 is SGHTA and CDR2 FQGNSA. The CDR3 spans 14 residues. The V and J ends lost 2 bases and 4 bases respectively, with 11 bases between them.

This chain connects TRBV30 to TRBJ1-5, with 8 bases fitting TRBD1. Looked up from germline, CDR1 is GTSNPN and CDR2 is SVGIG (reference sequence). J lost 3 bases, V lost 3 bases, and 7 bases had no gene match. There are 15 residues in the CDR3. CDR3 region: CAWSLQGAFNQPQHF. The CDR3 DNA reads TGTGCCTGGAGCCTTCAGGGGGCCTTCAATCAGCCCCAGCATTTT.

V gene TRBV18 combines with J gene TRBJ1-5, with D unclear. The CDR3 covers 13 residues. Germline values: CDR1 KGHSH, CDR2 LQKENI. Trimming cost V 6 bases and J 0 bases, with 6 bases left between them. The CDR3, as DNA: TGTGCCAGCTCCAGTTTTAGCAATCAGCCCCAGCATTTT. Translating it yields CASSSFSNQPQHF.

The rearrangement uses TRBV5-4 and TRBJ1-2, with 9 bases lining up with TRBD1. The CDR3 has 15 residues. After removal of 5 bases from V and 4 bases from J, the junction contained 9 bases not matched to a gene. Germline V gives CDR1 SGHNT, CDR2 YYREEE (reference sequence). Here the CDR3 reads CASRPTGGAGYGYTF. The CDR3 nucleotides read TGTGCCAGCAGGCCTACAGGGGGCGCAGGCTATGGCTACACCTTC.

With regard to this clone: A read error may produce the germline difference seen at one junction end. The chain joins TRBV7-2 to TRBJ1-6; D is ambiguous. The germline V gene has CDR1 SGHTA and CDR2 FQGNSA. The CDR3 is 13 residues long. CDR3 nucleotide sequence: TGTGCCAGCAGCTTAGAGAATCGTCTCAGAATAGCCTTT. Translated, it gives CASSLENRLRIAF.

This clone is a singleton in its sample. V and J are TRBV29-1 and TRBJ1-5; 7 bases agree with TRBD1. The length of the CDR3 is 14 residues. Trimming removed 7 bases from V and 1 base from J; junction bases left unmatched: 7. The germline V gene encodes CDR1 SQVTM and CDR2 ANQGSEA. The CDR3 DNA is TGCAGCGCTCTGACAGGGTCCAGCAATCAGCCCCAGCATTTT. As protein: CSALTGSSNQPQHF.

The chain uses TRBV18 and TRBJ1-5; 8 bases agree with TRBD1. The CDR3 runs to 14 residues. CDR1 is KGHSH, CDR2 LQKENI, per germline. V lost 1 base to trimming and J lost 8 bases; unmatched junction nucleotides: 4. The CDR3 sequence: CASSPRGQVEPQHF. The CDR3 nucleotides read TGTGCCAGCTCACCACGGGGACAGGTTGAGCCCCAGCATTTT.

This clone appeared once. The CDR3 DNA reads TGTGCCAGCAGCCAAGGGGGGGCCCCGGGGAATGAGCAGTTCTTC. This encodes CASSQGGAPGNEQFF. The chain links TRBV28 to TRBJ2-1; maybe TRBD2 (7 bases). Germline assignment: CDR1 MDHEN and CDR2 SYDVKM. V was pared by 6 bases and J by 7 bases, with 19 bases between. CDR3 length: 15 residues. The whole variable domain, remainder taken from reference TRBV28 and TRBJ2-1, is DVKVTQSSRYLVKRTGEKVFLECVQDMDHENMFWYRQDPGLGLRLIYFSYDVKMKEKGDIPEGYSVSREKKERFSLILESASTNQTSMYLCASSQGGAPGNEQFFGPGTRLTVL.